A single sample is the source of the 21 T cell receptor beta chains below, sequenced in a study of cytomegalovirus exposure and HLA in healthy donors. The primer mix had 60 Vbeta and 13 Jbeta primers. Here immunoSEQ multiplex PCR was the method, and the copy in TCRdb shows in-frame clones only, minus some. The table lists roughly 81,000 clones, under 85% of them singletons. Sequencing used PBMCs. These receptors all come from a boy younger than 18 in good health and CMV-seronegative.

The chain carries TRBV13 and TRBJ2-5, with 7 bases identical to TRBD2. The CDR3 has 15 amino acids. With V trimmed by 3 bases and J by 4 bases, 8 bases remained unmatched. Germline values: CDR1 PRHDT, CDR2 FYEKMQ (reference sequence). Here the CDR3 reads CASSFSAGVGETQYF. DNA of the CDR3: TGTGCCAGCAGCTTTTCGGCGGGAGTAGGAGAGACCCAGTACTTC.

The genes are TRBV4-3 and TRBJ1-5; perhaps TRBD1 as D (6 bases). With 0 bases removed from V and 6 bases from J, the gap between germline ends came to 12 bases. Per germline, CDR1 LGHNA and CDR2 YSLEER. The CDR3 totals 15 residues. This chain's CDR3 is CASSQDRSGAQPQHF. DNA for the CDR3: TGCGCCAGCAGCCAAGATCGTTCAGGGGCTCAGCCCCAGCATTTT.

The DNA for the CDR3 is TGTGCCAGCAGTTCTCGGGAAAACTATGGCTACACCTTC. Protein sequence: CASSSRENYGYTF. The J gene is TRBJ1-2, the V gene TRBV27; D gene ambiguous. V was shortened by 4 bases and J by 2 bases, with 8 bases between the two germline ends. Germline V CDR1 and CDR2: MNHEY, SMNVEV (reference sequence). This CDR3 spans 13 amino acids.

This chain uses TRBV5-6 with TRBJ2-2; D call uncertain. V lost 4 bases and J lost 3, with 4 bases in between. The CDR3 runs to 12 residues. In germline, CDR1 is SGHDT, CDR2 YYEEEE. The CDR3 region has the DNA TGTGCCAGCAGCATCTACACCGGGGAGCTGTTTTTT. This sequence encodes CASSIYTGELFF.

This clone was recorded a few times. The chain combines TRBV29-1 with TRBJ1-2; D is unresolved. The length of the CDR3 is 16 residues. The germline V gene encodes CDR1 SQVTM and CDR2 ANQGSEA. The V gene lost 4 bases and the J gene lost 6 bases, with 24 bases spanning the gap. The CDR3: CSVAGTTRYHLDGYTF. The CDR3 DNA reads as TGCAGCGTTGCCGGAACTACTAGGTACCATCTAGATGGCTACACCTTC.

The chain combines TRBV29-1 with TRBJ1-2; TRBD1 matches 10 bases. V lost 5 bases and J lost 5; bases outside the gene matches: 14. This CDR3 contains 16 residues. Per the germline V gene, CDR1 is SQVTM and CDR2 is ANQGSEA. Here the CDR3 reads CSVSFVGDRGRYGYTF. In nucleotides, the CDR3 is TGCAGCGTTTCCTTTGTCGGGGACAGGGGCCGTTATGGCTACACCTTC.

This rearrangement joins TRBV19 to TRBJ1-2, with a weak D call TRBD1 (5 bases). Trimming removed 3 bases from V and 2 bases from J, with 7 bases in between. Germline loops: CDR1 LNHDA, CDR2 SQIVND (reference sequence). The CDR3 consists of 13 residues. The CDR3 coding sequence is TGTGCCAGTAGTATTACAGGAAACTATGGCTACACCTTC. It yields the protein CASSITGNYGYTF.

As DNA, the CDR3 is TGTGCCAGCAGCCCGGGACTTCCTGGGGCCAACGTCCTGACTTTC. Residues: CASSPGLPGANVLTF. The rearrangement joins TRBV5-4 to TRBJ2-6, with D possibly TRBD2 on 6 matching bases. The CDR3 loop spans 15 amino acids. Trimming pared 4 bases from V and 2 bases from J, leaving 10 bases between. Per the germline V gene, CDR1 is SGHNT and CDR2 is YYREEE (reference sequence).

This chain links TRBV7-2 with TRBJ1-2; no clear D gene. Trimming cost V 1 base and J 4 bases, with 10 bases left between them. Germline V gene lookup returns CDR1 SGHTA and CDR2 FQGNSA. The CDR3 loop spans 14 amino acids. The CDR3 region is CASSLEEGVYGYTF. The CDR3 DNA sequence: TGTGCCAGCAGCTTAGAAGAGGGCGTCTATGGCTACACCTTC.

The chain is built from TRBV14 and TRBJ1-1, with D unclear. V gave up 0 bases and J gave up 0 bases, with 5 bases separating them. This CDR3 is 14 amino acids long. Germline-derived CDR1 and CDR2 are SGHDN and FVKESK. The CDR3 region is CASSQDRMNTEAFF. The DNA for the CDR3 is TGTGCCAGCAGCCAAGACAGGATGAACACTGAAGCTTTCTTT.

The chain carries TRBV9 and TRBJ2-6, with 7 bases aligning to TRBD1. CDR3 size: 16 residues. Germline values: CDR1 SGDLS, CDR2 YYNGEE. V lost 2 bases and J lost 3; bases outside the gene matches: 5. CDR3 in amino acids: CASSVTGAGGANVLTF. The CDR3 DNA is TGTGCCAGCAGCGTCACAGGGGCTGGTGGGGCCAACGTCCTGACTTTC.

This clone was detected once. The J gene is TRBJ1-1, the V gene TRBV18; 7 positions agree with TRBD1. The J segment lost 0 bases and the V segment lost 2 bases, leaving 6 bases of the junction unmatched. Germline values: CDR1 KGHSH, CDR2 LQKENI. The CDR3 extends over 16 amino acids. The CDR3: CASSPGTEVMNTEAFF. The CDR3 coding sequence is TGTGCCAGCTCACCAGGGACAGAAGTCATGAACACTGAAGCTTTCTTT.

The gene calls are TRBV6-5 and TRBJ2-7; TRBD1 matches 8 bases. The CDR3 spans 14 residues. Germline CDR1 is MNHEY and CDR2 is SVGAGI. V was pared by 8 bases and J by 0 bases, with 6 bases of the junction left unmatched. The CDR3 loop is CASRPTGVSYEQYF. CDR3 coding DNA: TGTGCCAGCCGCCCGACAGGGGTCTCCTACGAGCAGTACTTC.

The chain links TRBV5-4 to TRBJ2-1; unclear D gene. The CDR3 has 11 residues. V gave up 3 bases and J gave up 4 bases, with 2 bases separating them. Germline-derived CDR1 and CDR2 are SGHNT and YYREEE (reference sequence). The CDR3 sequence: CASSSYNEQFF. DNA for the CDR3: TGTGCCAGCAGCTCGTACAATGAGCAGTTCTTC.

The V call is TRBV9, the J call TRBJ2-1; 9 nucleotides line up with TRBD1. V was pared by 0 bases and J by 0 bases, with 19 bases of the junction left unmatched. Germline V CDR1 and CDR2: SGDLS, YYNGEE. There are 22 residues in the CDR3. CDR3 coding DNA: TGTGCCAGCAGCGTAGGGTATGAGAGGGACAGGGAAGCGTGGGGCTCCTACAATGAGCAGTTCTTC. This gives the protein CASSVGYERDREAWGSYNEQFF.

V gene TRBV7-9 combines with J gene TRBJ1-2; TRBD1 matches 7 bases. This CDR3 has 15 amino acids. Germline V gives CDR1 SEHNR, CDR2 FQNEAQ (reference sequence). The J segment lost 4 bases and the V segment lost 1 base, leaving 6 bases of the junction unmatched. The CDR3 DNA reads TGTGCCAGCAGCTTAGTTACAGGGGCCGGCTATGGCTACACCTTC. Its protein is CASSLVTGAGYGYTF.

Here the CDR3 reads CSVGGQGRIGGYTF. The CDR3 bases are TGCAGCGTAGGCGGACAGGGAAGGATCGGAGGCTACACCTTC. V gene TRBV29-1 combines with J gene TRBJ1-2; 8 bases match TRBD1. Germline CDR1 SQVTM, CDR2 ANQGSEA. The trim removed 6 bases at V and 8 bases at J, leaving 14 bases unmatched. This CDR3 is built from 14 residues.

The chain links TRBV10-1 to TRBJ2-1; TRBD2 matches 9 bases. Germline loops: CDR1 WNHNN, CDR2 SYGVQD (reference sequence). The CDR3 has 22 amino acids. Trimming at V came to 0 bases and at J to 3 bases, leaving 21 bases not matched to a gene. As DNA, the CDR3 is TGCGCCAGCAGTGAGTCCCTAGAACCGCCCAGCGGGGGGCAAACGAACTACAATGAGCAGTTCTTC. Its protein is CASSESLEPPSGGQTNYNEQFF.

The V call is TRBV11-1, the J call TRBJ1-1; D not resolved. Trimming left V 5 bases short and J 3 bases short, with 16 bases between. The germline gives CDR1 SGHAT, CDR2 FQDESV (reference sequence). This CDR3 contains 15 residues. The CDR3 sequence: CASSPMTWSDTEAFF. The CDR3 DNA follows: TGTGCCAGCAGCCCTATGACTTGGTCCGACACTGAAGCTTTCTTT.

This chain connects TRBV13 to TRBJ2-5; the D gene is possibly TRBD1 (5 bases). There are 13 residues in the CDR3. V lost 5 bases and J lost 5, with 12 bases in between. From germline, CDR1 is PRHDT and CDR2 FYEKMQ (reference sequence). This CDR3 reads CASSMDMLETQYF. The CDR3 DNA reads TGTGCCAGCAGCATGGACATGTTGGAGACCCAGTACTTC.

V gene TRBV4-3 combines with J gene TRBJ2-1, with D hard to call. CDR1 and CDR2 from the germline V gene are LGHNA and YSLEER. This CDR3 region has 16 residues. The V gene lost 0 bases and the J gene lost 3 bases, with 12 bases spanning the gap. This CDR3 reads CASSQDQVTRYNEQFF. DNA for the CDR3: TGCGCCAGCAGCCAAGATCAGGTGACCCGCTACAATGAGCAGTTCTTC.